Each of the 20 T cell receptor beta chains below was sequenced from the same sample in a study of neoadjuvant anti-PD-1 for oral cavity cancer (dated by TCRdb to about 2021). The library came from the immunoSEQ multiplex PCR assay. This is the immuneACCESS table as TCRdb keeps it, with only in-frame sequences that have V and J called. A part of the clones is gone; compared with another copy, unresolved V genes explain less than half, and the rest is unexplained. Recorded for this sample are more than 7,000 clones; around 69% of them occurred a single time. The leading ten clones occupy about 2.9% of the sample. The sample's time point label, in plain terms: after neoadjuvant nivolumab, at surgical resection. This sample comprised PBMCs, obtained after nivolumab (anti-PD-1) treatment. These receptors all come from a person aged 35-79 years with oral cavity squamous cell carcinoma.

V and J are TRBV27 and TRBJ2-5, with a possible D match to TRBD2 (6 bases). Trimming shortened V by 3 bases and J by 2 bases, and 13 bases separated the two germline ends. The germline V gene encodes CDR1 MNHEY and CDR2 SMNVEV (reference sequence). This CDR3 has 15 amino acids. The chain's CDR3 is CASSFTGGRQETQYF. Here the CDR3 DNA reads TGTGCCAGCAGTTTCACAGGAGGGCGGCAAGAGACCCAGTACTTC.

V is TRBV4-3 and J is TRBJ1-1; D remains unclear. This CDR3 spans 16 amino acids. V lost 1 base to trimming and J lost 1 base, with 13 bases between them. Per the germline V gene, CDR1 is LGHNA and CDR2 is YSLEER. CDR3 nucleotides: TGCGCCAGCAGCCAAGCGGTCTCCCGGGAGAACACTGAAGCTTTCTTT. Its translation is CASSQAVSRENTEAFF.

Only a few counts were recorded for this clone. V and J are TRBV19 and TRBJ1-1; D perhaps matches TRBD1 (6 bases). The ends were cut back, 0 bases at V and 1 base at J, with 15 bases in the middle. The CDR3 extends over 17 amino acids. CDR1 and CDR2 from the germline V gene are LNHDA and SQIVND (reference sequence). The DNA of the CDR3 is TGTGCCAGTAGTATAGATCCTCGATACAGGGCGAACACTGAAGCTTTCTTT. It encodes CASSIDPRYRANTEAFF.

This clone was counted between two and nine times. The V gene is TRBV7-8, the J gene TRBJ1-1; D unresolved. CDR1 is SGHVS, CDR2 FQNEAQ, per germline. The ends were cut back, 5 bases at V and 3 bases at J, with 13 bases in the middle. CDR3 length: 14 amino acids. The CDR3 region is CASSTLRGDTEAFF. CDR3 nucleotides: TGTGCCAGCAGCACCTTGCGGGGAGACACTGAAGCTTTCTTT.

This clone came up a few times. V gene TRBV5-8 combines with J gene TRBJ2-1; TRBD1 matches 7 bases. The CDR3 covers 15 residues. Losses at the gene ends were 4 bases for V and 8 bases for J; bases not matched to a gene: 12. The V gene's germline CDR1 is SGHTS and CDR2 YDEGEE. CDR3 nucleotides: TGTGCCAGCAGCCAAGACAGGGTAGGCCTCGATGAGCAGTTCTTC. This translates into CASSQDRVGLDEQFF.

This clone was seen only a few times. J is TRBJ1-1 and V is TRBV10-3, with TRBD1 identical over 10 bases. This CDR3 contains 16 residues. In germline, CDR1 is ENHRY, CDR2 SYGVKD. The junction had 3 bases not matched to a gene; V was cut back by 2 bases and J by 0 bases. In DNA form, the CDR3 reads TGTGCCATCAGTGAGGGACAGGGGGAACTGAACACTGAAGCTTTCTTT. It specifies CAISEGQGELNTEAFF.

The chain recombines TRBV7-2 with TRBJ1-1, with no clear D. The CDR3 spans 15 residues. From germline, CDR1 is SGHTA and CDR2 FQGNSA. With 5 bases removed from V and 4 bases from J, the gap between germline ends came to 17 bases. The CDR3 region is CASSLLDTAGTEAFF. CDR3 sequence (DNA): TGTGCCAGCAGCCTCCTCGATACCGCGGGCACTGAAGCTTTCTTT.

In its sample, this clone was seen a few times. The chain couples TRBV6-4 to TRBJ2-2; TRBD2 matches 8 bases. This CDR3 has 16 residues. Germline CDR1 is MRHNA and CDR2 is SNTAGT. Trimming removed 3 bases from V and 1 base from J; junction bases left unmatched: 4. This CDR3 is CASSEGAGENTGELFF. Written as DNA, the CDR3 is TGTGCCAGCAGTGAGGGAGCGGGGGAGAACACCGGGGAGCTGTTTTTT.

The chain joins TRBV7-8 to TRBJ1-3, with 7 bases that match TRBD1. With 5 bases clipped from V and 4 bases from J, the junction kept 11 bases outside the gene matches. CDR1 and CDR2 from the germline V gene are SGHVS and FQNEAQ. The CDR3 loop spans 16 amino acids. CDR3 loop: CASSPTGDLSGNTIYF. The CDR3 DNA sequence: TGTGCCAGCAGCCCAACAGGGGATTTATCAGGAAACACCATATATTTT.

The rearrangement uses TRBV2 and TRBJ2-6, with D unresolved. This CDR3 has 15 amino acids. Germline V lookup: CDR1 SNHLY, CDR2 FYNNEI. V lost 8 bases, J lost 0 bases, and 11 bases lay in between. The CDR3 here is CASRLEYSGANVLTF. The CDR3 DNA sequence: TGTGCCAGCCGTCTGGAATACTCTGGGGCCAACGTCCTGACTTTC. The variable domain in full, with the rest retrieved from reference TRBV2 and TRBJ2-6, is EPEVTQTPSHQVTQMGQEVILRCVPISNHLYFYWYRQILGQKVEFLVSFYNNEISEKSEIFDDQFSVERPDGSNFTLKIRSTKLEDSAMYFCASRLEYSGANVLTFGAGSRLTVL.

The chain has TRBV5-6 and TRBJ1-3; TRBD1 is a possible D gene (5 bases). Germline loops: CDR1 SGHDT, CDR2 YYEEEE. V was clipped by 1 base and J by 5 bases, with 13 bases between them. This CDR3 is 15 amino acids long. CDR3 sequence: CASSLMAAGRNTIYF. CDR3 DNA: TGTGCCAGCAGCTTGATGGCGGCAGGGCGAAACACCATATATTTT.

V is TRBV11-3 and J is TRBJ2-1; 7 bases match TRBD2. The CDR3 is 15 amino acids. The V segment lost 5 bases and the J segment 5 bases; nucleotides outside the gene matches: 9. Germline assignment: CDR1 SGHNT and CDR2 YENEEA. In nucleotides, the CDR3 is TGTGCCAGCAGCCCAGGACTAGGAGGTAACAATGAGCAGTTCTTC. Translating gives CASSPGLGGNNEQFF. The variable domain in full, with the rest retrieved from reference TRBV11-3 and TRBJ2-1, is EAGVVQSPRYKIIEKKQPVAFWCNPISGHNTLYWYLQNLGQGPELLIRYENEEAVDDSQLPKDRFSAERLKGVDSTLKIQPAELGDSAVYLCASSPGLGGNNEQFFGPGTRLTVL.

This clone has a handful of counts. CDR3 sequence reads: CASSLVGGGRSYNEQFF. The CDR3, as DNA: TGTGCCAGCAGCTTAGTGGGCGGGGGGAGGTCCTACAATGAGCAGTTCTTC. The J gene is TRBJ2-1, the V gene TRBV7-9; 8 positions match TRBD2. Germline V CDR1 and CDR2: SEHNR, FQNEAQ (reference sequence). This CDR3 comprises 17 residues. V gave up 1 base and J gave up 1 base; unmatched junction bases: 6.

This clone was counted between two and nine times. V gene TRBV7-9 combines with J gene TRBJ2-3; D is perhaps TRBD1 or TRBD2 (5 bases each). V was shortened by 1 base and J by 5 bases, with 10 bases between the two germline ends. Germline loops: CDR1 SEHNR, CDR2 FQNEAQ (reference sequence). The CDR3 is 14 residues long. This CDR3 reads CASSLGGKLDTQYF. DNA of the CDR3: TGTGCCAGCAGCTTAGGGGGGAAATTAGATACGCAGTATTTT. Drawing the rest from reference TRBV7-9 and TRBJ2-3, the complete variable domain is DTGVSQNPRHKITKRGQNVTFRCDPISEHNRLYWYRQTLGQGPEFLTYFQNEAQLEKSRLLSDRFSAERPKGSFSTLEIQRTEQGDSAMYLCASSLGGKLDTQYFGPGTRLTVL.

The V call is TRBV5-5, the J call TRBJ1-5; possibly TRBD1 for D (5 bases). CDR1 is SGHKS, CDR2 YYEKEE, per germline (reference sequence). V lost 1 base and J 4 bases, leaving 12 bases between the germline ends. The CDR3 sequence is 15 residues long. This CDR3 is CASSLLTGLNQPQHF. Here the CDR3 DNA reads TGTGCCAGCAGCTTGCTTACAGGCCTTAATCAGCCCCAGCATTTT.

The gene calls are TRBV27 and TRBJ2-2, with 8 bases fitting TRBD1. With V trimmed by 5 bases and J by 4 bases, 6 bases remained unmatched. Germline V lookup: CDR1 MNHEY, CDR2 SMNVEV (reference sequence). The CDR3 consists of 15 residues. The CDR3 DNA follows: TGTGCCAGCAGTCGACAGGGGTGGGGCACCGGGGAGCTGTTTTTT. It yields the protein CASSRQGWGTGELFF.

The chain combines TRBV4-3 with TRBJ2-1; 12 nucleotides align to TRBD2. J lost 1 base, V lost 4 bases, and 11 bases had no gene match. The CDR3 is 19 amino acids. Germline values: CDR1 LGHNA, CDR2 YSLEER. CDR3 coding DNA: TGCGCCAGCAGCCCCCGACTAGCGGGGGATAGGTCATCCTACAATGAGCAGTTCTTC. This sequence encodes CASSPRLAGDRSSYNEQFF.

The J gene is TRBJ2-3, the V gene TRBV7-3; 12 bases align to TRBD2. This CDR3 contains 18 residues. J gave up 0 bases and V 5 bases, and 9 bases lay outside the gene matches. CDR1 SGHTA and CDR2 FQGTGA come from the germline V gene. In nucleotides, the CDR3 is TGTGCCAGCAGCCAGGGACTAGCGGGCCCTTCTAGCACAGATACGCAGTATTTT. As protein: CASSQGLAGPSSTDTQYF.

The V call is TRBV2, the J call TRBJ1-2; D might be TRBD1 (6 bases). In germline, CDR1 is SNHLY, CDR2 FYNNEI. The CDR3 totals 15 residues. Trimming took 8 bases from V and 4 from J, leaving 20 bases between them. CDR3 in DNA: TGTGCCAGCGGGTCAGGGGCCTGGACCTTCTATGGCTACACCTTC. Translated, it gives CASGSGAWTFYGYTF.

The chain recombines TRBV29-1 with TRBJ2-7; D is uncertain. The CDR3 extends over 12 amino acids. Trimming left V 4 bases short and J 3 bases short, with 10 bases between. CDR1 is SQVTM and CDR2 is ANQGSEA in the germline V gene. The CDR3 here is CSVGGVGYEQYF. CDR3 DNA: TGCAGCGTTGGTGGGGTGGGCTACGAGCAGTACTTC.